These 21 T cell receptor beta chains share one sample of origin, sequenced in a study of regulatory T cells in long-lasting Graves disease (dated by TCRdb to the early 2020s). Libraries came from multiplex PCR. For sequencing, an Illumina HiSeq 4000 was employed. To build TCR beta libraries, CDR3 regions were amplified by Arm-PCR using iRepertoire HTBI primers. TCRdb reanalyzed the raw reads on its own, using fastp at Q25 for trimming and MiXCR for clone calling, and kept in-frame beta chains. Each CDR3 protein appears once, grouped with its most common genes and DNA. The table for this sample lists approximately 440,000 distinct CDR3 sequences; about 16% of them were counted only once. The ten most abundant clones make up more than 9% of the sample. The time point label for this specimen denotes: newly diagnosed GD, antithyroid drugs for less than 3 months. RNA was extracted from PBMCs in TRIzol for both TCR sequencing and RNA sequencing.

The same sample was also studied in work on T cells in Graves' hyperthyroidism and ophthalmopathy.

The material was peripheral blood mononuclear cells (PBMCs), obtained at new diagnosis, from a patient treated with antithyroid drugs. The receptors shown here come from a man in his forties or fifties with Graves disease. Donor details come from another sample of the same person, matched by shared clones.

This clonotype came up a few times. The chain recombines TRBV5-1 with TRBJ2-5; the match to TRBD2 covers 11 bases. The CDR3 extends over 19 amino acids. The V gene end was trimmed by 0 bases and the J gene end by 1 base; junction bases not matched to a gene: 11. In germline, CDR1 is SGHRS, CDR2 YFSETQ. The CDR3 region is CASSLAGLAVGVRQETQYF. CDR3 coding DNA: TGCGCCAGCAGCTTGGCGGGACTAGCGGTGGGAGTACGCCAAGAGACCCAGTACTTC.

This clonotype has ten or more counts. This CDR3 reads CATSDLTGGRSYNEQFF. The CDR3 DNA reads as TGTGCCACCAGTGATTTGACAGGGGGCCGGTCCTACAATGAGCAGTTCTTC. The chain has TRBV24-1 and TRBJ2-1; TRBD1 agrees at 9 bases. V shed 0 bases and J 1 base; nucleotides not matched to a gene: 3. Per the germline V gene, CDR1 is KGHDR and CDR2 is SFDVKD. The CDR3 is 17 amino acids.

This clonotype was detected many times. This sequence joins TRBV28 and TRBJ2-7; D is ambiguous. V was shortened by 1 base and J by 3 bases, with 7 bases between the two germline ends. Germline CDR1 is MDHEN and CDR2 is SYDVKM. The CDR3 covers 13 residues. In nucleotides, the CDR3 is TGTGCCAGCAGTTTATTCGACGTCTACGAGCAGTACTTC. It translates to CASSLFDVYEQYF.

The rearrangement joins TRBV2 to TRBJ1-6; 10 positions agree with TRBD1. V lost 7 bases and J lost 7; bases outside the gene matches: 1. Germline-derived CDR1 and CDR2 are SNHLY and FYNNEI. The CDR3 is made up of 13 amino acids. The CDR3 is CASTGQGNSPLHF. Written as DNA, the CDR3 is TGTGCCAGCACGGGACAGGGGAATTCACCCCTCCACTTT.

This sequence joins TRBV3-1 and TRBJ1-6; the D gene is possibly TRBD1 (5 bases). Trimming shortened V by 6 bases and J by 6 bases, and 12 bases separated the two germline ends. Per germline, CDR1 LGHDT and CDR2 YNNKEL (reference sequence). The CDR3 loop spans 14 amino acids. The CDR3, as DNA: TGTGCCAGCAGGCAGGGCTTGCCTAATTCACCCCTCCACTTT. Its translation: CASRQGLPNSPLHF.

This clonotype was counted many times. This chain uses TRBV28 with TRBJ2-7; possibly TRBD1 or TRBD2 for D (6 bases each). Germline V gives CDR1 MDHEN, CDR2 SYDVKM. This CDR3 is 14 amino acids long. Trimming removed 6 bases at V and 4 bases at J, with 16 bases between. The CDR3 protein is CASSPRGGTYEQYF. CDR3 coding DNA: TGTGCCAGCAGCCCGCGAGGGGGGACTTACGAGCAGTACTTC.

A word on this clonotype: This may be a read error, as it is one base from a much larger clone. In nucleotides, the CDR3 is TGCAGTGCTAGCCAGGGTGGCGTGAACACTGAAGCTTTCTTT. It codes for CSASQGGVNTEAFF. The J gene is TRBJ1-1, the V gene TRBV20-1, with D perhaps matching TRBD1 (5 bases). Trimming took 3 bases from V and 0 from J, leaving 11 bases between them. The germline gives CDR1 DFQATT, CDR2 SNEGSKA (reference sequence). The CDR3 consists of 14 residues.

This clonotype was seen just once. The chain employs TRBV11-3 and TRBJ1-4; weak D call: TRBD1 (5 bases). Trimming left V 3 bases short and J 2 bases short, with 13 bases between. The CDR3 has 16 amino acids. Germline CDR1 and CDR2: SGHNT and YENEEA. Here the CDR3 DNA reads TGTGCCAGCAGCTTTACGTGGGACGCCACTAATGAAAAACTGTTTTTT. Translating it yields CASSFTWDATNEKLFF.

This clonotype was recorded at least ten times. One end of the junction fails to match germline, which may point to a read error. The chain links TRBV5-1 to TRBJ2-7; D is ambiguous. From germline, CDR1 is SGHRS and CDR2 YFSETQ. The CDR3 is 12 amino acids. The CDR3 spells CASSFGPYEQYF. The CDR3, as DNA: TGTGCCAGCAGCTTCGGCCCCTACGAGCAGTACTTC.

In regard to this clonotype: One base away lies a much larger clone, so this may be a sequencing read error. This chain connects TRBV7-2 to TRBJ2-5; TRBD1 matches at 10 bases. The CDR3 is 13 amino acids. Germline loops: CDR1 SGHTA, CDR2 FQGNSA. The J segment lost 5 bases and the V segment lost 4 bases, leaving 1 base of the junction unmatched. Here the CDR3 reads CASSWDRGETQYF. The CDR3 DNA reads as TGTGCCAGCAGCTGGGACAGGGGCGAGACCCAGTACTTC.

This clonotype was counted between two and nine times. This chain links TRBV28 with TRBJ2-7, with a possible D match to TRBD2 (5 bases). The CDR3 is 13 amino acids. In germline, CDR1 is MDHEN, CDR2 SYDVKM. The germline V and J ends were trimmed by 5 bases and 7 bases, with 15 bases remaining between them. The CDR3 region is CASSKGPPGEQYF. The CDR3, as DNA: TGTGCCAGCAGTAAGGGCCCCCCGGGAGAGCAGTACTTC. The variable domain in full, completed from reference TRBV28 and TRBJ2-7, reads DVKVTQSSRYLVKRTGEKVFLECVQDMDHENMFWYRQDPGLGLRLIYFSYDVKMKEKGDIPEGYSVSREKKERFSLILESASTNQTSMYLCASSKGPPGEQYFGPGTRLTVT.

This clonotype was observed many times. The chain uses TRBV27 and TRBJ2-7, with 7 bases matching TRBD2. Germline CDR1 is MNHEY and CDR2 is SMNVEV (reference sequence). This CDR3 has 15 amino acids. V was pared by 5 bases and J by 0 bases, with 7 bases of the junction left unmatched. This CDR3 reads CASSATGTISYEQYF. CDR3 sequence (DNA): TGTGCCAGCAGTGCTACCGGGACTATCTCCTACGAGCAGTACTTC.

This sequence joins TRBV12-3 or TRBV12-4 and TRBJ2-7; D may be TRBD1 (6 bases). The V end was cut by 8 bases, the J end by 1 base, with 12 bases between. The CDR3 contains 13 residues. The CDR3 region is CASGRTVSYEQYF. Here the CDR3 DNA reads TGTGCCAGCGGCCGGACAGTTTCCTACGAGCAGTACTTC.

This chain links TRBV5-4 with TRBJ2-1, with a tentative D call TRBD2 (5 bases). CDR1 is SGHNT and CDR2 is YYREEE in the germline V gene (reference sequence). The germline V and J ends were trimmed by 0 bases and 8 bases, with 15 bases remaining between them. The CDR3 has 15 residues. CDR3 nucleotide sequence: TGTGCCAGCAGCTTGGAGCTAGCCCCGTGGGATGAGCAGTTCTTC. Translating it yields CASSLELAPWDEQFF.

This clonotype was detected ten times or more. The CDR3 sequence is CASSLTSSAYNEQFF. The CDR3 nucleotides are TGTGCCAGCAGCTTAACTAGCAGCGCCTACAATGAGCAGTTCTTC. The chain combines TRBV7-9 with TRBJ2-1; tentatively, D is TRBD2 (6 bases). The CDR3 consists of 15 residues. Trimming pared 2 bases from V and 2 bases from J, leaving 10 bases between. CDR1 and CDR2 (germline): SEHNR, FQNEAQ (reference sequence).

This clonotype was seen repeatedly, ten times or more. The genes are TRBV28 and TRBJ1-1, with 8 bases that match TRBD1. Trimming removed 4 bases from V and 7 bases from J; junction bases left unmatched: 8. The CDR3 loop spans 14 amino acids. CDR1 is MDHEN, CDR2 SYDVKM, per germline. The CDR3 region has the DNA TGTGCCAGCAGTTCGTTACAGGGGGGGGGTGAAGCTTTCTTT. Translating gives CASSSLQGGGEAFF.

In its sample, this clonotype was seen many times. The gene calls are TRBV12-3 or TRBV12-4 and TRBJ2-7, with 11 bases aligning to TRBD1. V shed 7 bases, J shed 2 bases, and the junction held 16 bases outside the gene matches. The CDR3 consists of 18 residues. The chain's CDR3 is CASTTLAPGTGGPYEQYF. CDR3 bases: TGTGCCAGCACAACTTTGGCCCCCGGGACAGGGGGACCCTACGAGCAGTACTTC.

This chain uses TRBV7-3 with TRBJ2-2; 10 nucleotides agree with TRBD2. V lost 5 bases and J lost 0; bases outside the gene matches: 15. The CDR3 contains 20 residues. Per germline, CDR1 SGHTA and CDR2 FQGTGA. CDR3 residues: CASSTRASGGDHANTGELFF. The CDR3 nucleotides read TGTGCCAGCAGCACGAGGGCTAGCGGGGGCGATCATGCGAACACCGGGGAGCTGTTTTTT.

This clonotype was recorded a few times. The chain carries TRBV12-3 or TRBV12-4 and TRBJ2-2; 11 bases are a match to TRBD2. The CDR3 contains 18 residues. With 2 bases clipped from V and 2 bases from J, the junction kept 7 bases outside the gene matches. In DNA form, the CDR3 reads TGTGCCAGCAGTTTAAGGGTTCTAGCGGGAGGTAACACCGGGGAGCTGTTTTTT. It specifies CASSLRVLAGGNTGELFF.

This clonotype has only a few counts. The gene calls are TRBV20-1 and TRBJ2-3, with 16 nucleotides matching TRBD2. Germline CDR1 is DFQATT and CDR2 is SNEGSKA (reference sequence). The ends lost 2 bases at V and 6 bases at J; junction bases unmatched: 11. The CDR3 loop spans 18 amino acids. CDR3 residues: CSARTGTSGRALHDTQYF. CDR3 nucleotide sequence: TGCAGTGCTAGAACCGGGACTAGCGGGAGGGCCCTGCACGATACGCAGTATTTT.

This clonotype appeared many times. This chain links TRBV28 with TRBJ2-7; 10 bases are a match to TRBD2. The CDR3 is made up of 15 amino acids. The junction had 7 bases not matched to a gene; V was cut back by 1 base and J by 7 bases. Germline CDR1 is MDHEN and CDR2 is SYDVKM. CDR3 residues: CASSLSLAGVREQYF. CDR3 DNA sequence: TGTGCCAGCAGTTTATCGCTAGCGGGAGTTCGAGAGCAGTACTTC.